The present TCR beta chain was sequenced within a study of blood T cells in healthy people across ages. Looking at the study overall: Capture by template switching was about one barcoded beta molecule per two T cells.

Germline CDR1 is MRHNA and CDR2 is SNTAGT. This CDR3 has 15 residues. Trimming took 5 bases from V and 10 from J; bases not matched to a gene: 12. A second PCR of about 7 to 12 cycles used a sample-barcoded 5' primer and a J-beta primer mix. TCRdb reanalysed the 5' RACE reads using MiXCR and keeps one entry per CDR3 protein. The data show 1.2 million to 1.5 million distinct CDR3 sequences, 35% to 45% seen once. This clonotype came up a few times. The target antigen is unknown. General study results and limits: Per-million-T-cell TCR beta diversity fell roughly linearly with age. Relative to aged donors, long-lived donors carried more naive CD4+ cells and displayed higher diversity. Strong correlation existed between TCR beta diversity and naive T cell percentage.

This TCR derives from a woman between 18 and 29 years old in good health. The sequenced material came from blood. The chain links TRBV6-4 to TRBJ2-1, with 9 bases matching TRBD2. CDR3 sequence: CASSQVASGVMEQFF. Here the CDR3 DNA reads TGTGCCAGCAGTCAGGTGGCTAGCGGGGTCATGGAGCAGTTCTTC.